This T cell receptor beta chain originates from a study of molecular identifiers for immune sequencing clone quantification. Bulk TCR library preparation followed previously described methods with listed TCR primers. TCRdb recomputed calls from the PCR reads with MiXCR, one row per CDR3 protein. The data hold over 600,000 distinct CDR3 sequences, with just under 20% observed a single time. V shed 5 bases and J shed 0 bases, with 13 bases lying between them. Germline-derived CDR1 and CDR2 are SEHNR and FQNEAQ (reference sequence). The CDR3 runs 15 residues. This clonotype showed up many times. The sequenced sample was naive CD8+ T cells from blood, with Jurkat cell RNA spiked in. The subset here: FACS-sorted CD8+CD4-CCR7+CD45RA+ naive T cells. The chain combines TRBV7-9 with TRBJ2-5; no reliable D call. This TCR was recovered from a human donor in good health. Some libraries in this study had Jurkat cell RNA spiked in. CDR3 in DNA: TGTGCCAGCAGCACCAGCCTCGGGTACCAAGAGACCCAGTACTTC. Amino acids: CASSTSLGYQETQYF.